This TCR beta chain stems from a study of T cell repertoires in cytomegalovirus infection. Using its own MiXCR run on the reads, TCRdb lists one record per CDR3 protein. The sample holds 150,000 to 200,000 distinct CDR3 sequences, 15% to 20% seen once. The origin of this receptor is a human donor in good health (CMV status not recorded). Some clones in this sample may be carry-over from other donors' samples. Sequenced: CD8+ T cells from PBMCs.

The CDR3, as DNA: TGTGCCAGCAGCTTAGCGAGTCTCATGAACACTGAAGCTTTCTTT. It encodes CASSLASLMNTEAFF. The V call is TRBV7-9, the J call TRBJ1-1; no clear D. The CDR3 extends over 15 amino acids. Germline CDR1 SEHNR, CDR2 FQNEAQ (reference sequence). V was trimmed by 0 bases and J by 0 bases, leaving 8 bases between them. Based on the CDR3 plus reference TRBV7-9 and TRBJ1-1, the full variable domain is DTGVSQNPRHKITKRGQNVTFRCDPISEHNRLYWYRQTLGQGPEFLTYFQNEAQLEKSRLLSDRFSAERPKGSFSTLEIQRTEQGDSAMYLCASSLASLMNTEAFFGQGTRLTVV.